The rows below give T cell receptor beta chains drawn from one sample of a study of T-cell reconstitution after alpha-beta-depleted transplantation in children. TCRdb used MiXCR to reprocess the PCR reads, holding one entry per CDR3 protein. The sample holds around 530,000 distinct CDR3 sequences; about 30% are singletons and the top ten take 2% to 3%. Here the sequenced sample was PBMCs from the stem cell graft donor, taken from the stem cell graft. These receptors were obtained from a human donor who donated a stem cell graft to a child with aplastic anemia. Each CDR3 is given with its conserved first and last residue.

TRBJ2-1 | TRBV20-1 | CSAPRGTSGRNEQFF
TRBJ1-1 | TRBV9 | CASSARQGLNTEAFF
TRBJ2-3 | TRBV15 | CATSVGGDTQYF
TRBJ1-2 | TRBV7-2 | CASSLVPGDLTKGGYTF
TRBJ2-1 | TRBV4-3 | CASSQVRTSGRGLFF
TRBJ2-5 | TRBV12-3/TRBV12-4 | CASSMQETQYF
TRBJ2-5 | TRBV6-5 | CASSYSGSTQTQYF
TRBJ1-1 | TRBV6-5 | CASSLGQGAMNTEAFF
TRBJ2-7 | TRBV29-1 | CSVEGDGTGYEQYF
TRBJ2-1 | TRBV5-1 | CASSLDTDRNNEQFF
TRBJ2-7 | TRBV7-2 | CASSSQGGEYEQYF
TRBJ2-1 | TRBV7-2 | CASSSTTQGNEQFF
TRBJ1-1 | TRBV12-3/TRBV12-4 | CASALAEAFF
TRBJ2-5 | TRBV25-1 | CASTQGPQETQYF
TRBJ2-5 | TRBV18 | CASSSDRVETQYF
TRBJ2-1 | TRBV20-1 | CSAVTSGKYNEQFF
TRBJ1-1 | TRBV5-5 | CASTEDSLMNTEAFF
TRBJ2-5 | TRBV6-5 | CASSYWTQETQYF
TRBJ2-2 | TRBV29-1 | CSVAGQGAWNTGELFF
TRBJ2-2 | TRBV19 | CASSMRTGELFF
TRBJ1-3 | TRBV12-2 | CASRPGHGGNTIYF
TRBJ1-1 | TRBV7-9 | CASSLARSGAEAFF
TRBJ2-1 | TRBV10-1 | CASSIRLAGSVEQFF
TRBJ2-5 | TRBV5-5 | CASSSRLGETQYF
TRBJ2-3 | TRBV6-2/TRBV6-3 | CASSLSGSGGTQYF
TRBJ1-6 | TRBV9 | CASSANQHSTPLHF
TRBJ1-3 | TRBV7-2 | CASSLYGTSGNTIYF
TRBJ1-3 | TRBV30 | CAWGHPSGNTIYF
TRBJ2-7 | TRBV27 | CASSLESGTYEQYF
TRBJ1-5 | TRBV5-1 | CASSLDRGAGPQHF
TRBJ2-2 | TRBV20-1 | CSARPALAPGELFF
TRBJ2-1 | TRBV5-1 | CASSAQGRVAEQFF
TRBJ2-5 | TRBV12-3/TRBV12-4 | CASSQRLASPQETQYF
TRBJ1-6 | TRBV12-3/TRBV12-4 | CASSLHRAPLHF
TRBJ1-2 | TRBV7-2 | CASSLTGARNGYTF
TRBJ1-1 | TRBV7-2 | CASSPPPMTEAFF
TRBJ1-4 | TRBV6-1 | CASSRTVPITSEKLFF
TRBJ2-1 | TRBV20-1 | CSAGPSGRENEQFF
TRBJ1-6 | TRBV5-1 | CASSLAGTGAYNSPLHF
TRBJ1-1 | TRBV6-1 | CASRPGQRRGNTEAFF
TRBJ2-1 | TRBV6-2/TRBV6-3 | CASQITGGFEQFF
TRBJ2-7 | TRBV5-6 | CASNGGGSSYEQYF
TRBJ1-1 | TRBV12-3/TRBV12-4 | CASSLQGAGDTEAFF
TRBJ2-5 | TRBV30 | CAWSSRTVKTQYF
TRBJ2-3 | TRBV6-5 | CASSYLGADTDTQYF
TRBJ2-2 | TRBV18 | CASSLAGISNTGELFF
TRBJ2-7 | TRBV5-1 | CASAARQNYEQYF
TRBJ2-5 | TRBV20-1 | CSALWGLQETQYF
TRBJ2-1 | TRBV5-1 | CASSSAGVRNEQFF
TRBJ1-4 | TRBV18 | CASSLNRQPNEKLFF
TRBJ1-3 | TRBV5-6 | CASSFRTGGPGNTIYF
TRBJ1-4 | TRBV30 | CAWSVQGILEKLFF
TRBJ2-2 | TRBV7-9 | CASASPGLAVTGELFF
TRBJ1-4 | TRBV20-1 | CSASGLRQANEKLFF